This note documents a single TCR beta chain sequence. Its antigen remains unidentified. CDR1 and CDR2 from the germline V gene are SGHDN and FVKESK. The V and J ends lost 4 bases and 1 base respectively, with 14 bases between them. This CDR3 is 15 amino acids long. The data originate from a study of shared clonotypes between healthy human individuals. Terminally differentiated effector memory CD45RA+ cells were excluded from the naive CD8 cells, which were CD45RO-negative and positively selected for CCR7. Sequenced by immunoSEQ multiplex PCR; TCRdb stores in-frame clones only, minus some. The sample has approximately 600,000 clones, approximately 95% seen once; the top ten hold 0.11%. Study-wide results and limits: Approximately 4.9% of naive CD4 clonotypes were shared across four donors.

Material for sequencing was naive CD8+ T cells sorted from blood. The sequence came from a woman aged 25 to 39 in good health. The rearrangement uses TRBV14 and TRBJ2-7; D is possibly TRBD2 (6 bases). CDR3 in amino acids: CASSRPGLSSYEQYF. The CDR3 bases are TGTGCCAGCAGCCGTCCGGGACTGTCGTCCTACGAGCAGTACTTC.